Shown below are 6 T cell receptor beta chains from a single sample sequenced in a study of T cells in lung cancer brain metastases. The protocol was immunoSEQ multiplex PCR, while the TCRdb copy is restricted to in-frame clones and leaves out a portion. The table shows about 2,900 clones, with around 86% occurring only once. Sequenced sample: tumor tissue from the primary lung tumor. These receptors all come from a woman in her sixties or seventies with non-small cell lung cancer.

The gene calls are TRBV18 and TRBJ2-2, with 7 bases that match TRBD1. Per germline, CDR1 KGHSH and CDR2 LQKENI. The length of the CDR3 is 16 residues. The J segment lost 9 bases and the V segment lost 0 bases, leaving 10 bases of the junction unmatched. CDR3 in amino acids: CASSPPSRQGRRELFF. CDR3 bases: TGTGCCAGCTCACCACCCTCGAGACAGGGACGCAGGGAGCTGTTTTTT.

This clone appeared once. The CDR3 DNA reads TGTGCCAGCTCACCAGGACAGAATGAAGCTTTCTTT. Translated: CASSPGQNEAFF. The rearrangement links TRBV18 to TRBJ1-1; D is possibly TRBD1 (6 bases). This CDR3 spans 12 amino acids. CDR1 is KGHSH, CDR2 LQKENI, per germline. V was pared by 2 bases and J by 7 bases, with 8 bases between.

CDR3 in amino acids: CASSLRQDSYEQYF. The CDR3 DNA follows: TGCGCCAGCAGCCTCCGACAGGATTCCTACGAGCAGTACTTC. V and J are TRBV5-1 and TRBJ2-7, with D perhaps matching TRBD1 (6 bases). V lost 4 bases and J 1 base, leaving 12 bases between the germline ends. CDR1 is SGHRS and CDR2 is YFSETQ in the germline V gene. The CDR3 is 14 residues long.

The chain has TRBV27 and TRBJ1-6; TRBD1 aligns across 8 bases. The CDR3 covers 14 residues. V trimming: 6 bases; J trimming: 7 bases; junction bases outside the gene matches: 5. Germline CDR1 reads MNHEY; CDR2 reads SMNVEV (reference sequence). In DNA form, the CDR3 reads TGTGCCAGCAGAAACAGGGGGAGGAATTCACCCCTCCACTTT. Its translation: CASRNRGRNSPLHF.

The gene calls are TRBV19 and TRBJ1-1, with unresolved D. This CDR3 comprises 13 residues. Germline V gene data show CDR1 as LNHDA and CDR2 as SQIVND (reference sequence). Trimming left V 2 bases short and J 0 bases short, with 4 bases between. CDR3 nucleotides: TGTGCCAGTAGTATAAGCGTGAACACTGAAGCTTTCTTT. Protein: CASSISVNTEAFF.

The chain carries TRBV5-1 and TRBJ1-5; D gene unclear. CDR1 is SGHRS and CDR2 is YFSETQ in the germline V gene. The CDR3 covers 15 residues. Trimming cost V 2 bases and J 4 bases, with 13 bases left between them. The DNA for the CDR3 is TGCGCCAGCAGCTTAGAGGAAGTTGGGAATCAGCCCCAGCATTTT. It yields the protein CASSLEEVGNQPQHF.